Included here is one T cell receptor beta chain sequence, with context. Its specificity is unknown. Germline V gene lookup returns CDR1 SGDLS and CDR2 YYNGEE. CDR3 length: 13 residues. Trimming cost V 4 bases and J 5 bases, with 13 bases left between them. The source of the sample is a study of radiotherapy plus CTLA-4 blockade in lung cancer. Overall study: Of all patients, approximately 17% responded objectively and 25% to 40% showed disease control.

The assay was immunoSEQ multiplex PCR, and TCRdb's table has in-frame clones only and misses some. The sample lists 65,000 to 100,000 clones; around 86% were seen once. Study-wide results and limits: Expansion of tumor-derived TCR clones was observed in blood after radiotherapy plus ipilimumab.

This chain links TRBV9 with TRBJ2-7, with D tentatively TRBD1 (6 bases). This specimen was peripheral blood, taken from a patient treated with radiotherapy plus ipilimumab. This TCR was sampled from a human donor with non-small cell lung cancer who had stable disease on radiotherapy plus ipilimumab. The DNA for the CDR3 is TGTGCCAGCAGCCCCCTGGGGGCCAACGAGCAGTACTTC. Translation: CASSPLGANEQYF.